These 24 T cell receptor beta chains were sequenced from one sample in a study of OX40 agonist ivuxolimab in advanced cancers. Here immunoSEQ multiplex PCR was the method, and the copy in TCRdb shows in-frame clones only, minus some. Of about 81,000 clones listed, 85% to 95% were seen once; the top ten hold roughly an eighth. This specimen consisted of CD4+ or CD8+ T cells sorted from blood, obtained in a trial of the OX40 agonist ivuxolimab. These receptors came from an adult with an advanced solid tumor such as melanoma, head and neck, liver or kidney cancer.

This clone has a single count. V and J are TRBV7-9 and TRBJ2-1; TRBD1 is a possible D gene (6 bases). Germline V lookup: CDR1 SEHNR, CDR2 FQNEAQ (reference sequence). V dropped 5 bases and J dropped 7 bases, with 21 bases sitting between them. The CDR3 length is 16 residues. CDR3: CASSTLKGQIENEQFF. The CDR3 DNA reads as TGTGCCAGCAGCACACTGAAAGGACAGATTGAGAATGAGCAGTTCTTC. Based on the CDR3 plus reference TRBV7-9 and TRBJ2-1, the full variable domain is DTGVSQNPRHKITKRGQNVTFRCDPISEHNRLYWYRQTLGQGPEFLTYFQNEAQLEKSRLLSDRFSAERPKGSFSTLEIQRTEQGDSAMYLCASSTLKGQIENEQFFGPGTRLTVL.

V gene TRBV10-1 combines with J gene TRBJ2-1; 8 nucleotides agree with TRBD1. Germline V gene sequence: CDR1 WNHNN, CDR2 SYGVQD (reference sequence). J lost 6 bases, V lost 6 bases, and 10 bases had no gene match. The CDR3 totals 15 residues. For the CDR3, the DNA is TGCGCCAGCAGCGGACAGGGCCCCTTCCCCAATGAGCAGTTCTTC. Amino acid sequence: CASSGQGPFPNEQFF.

This clone came up once. V is TRBV29-1 and J is TRBJ2-7, with TRBD2 identical over 11 bases. This CDR3 is 14 amino acids long. Germline CDR1 SQVTM, CDR2 ANQGSEA. Trimming removed 1 base from V and 1 base from J; junction bases left unmatched: 0. The CDR3 loop reads CSVEGLAGSYEQYF. The DNA for the CDR3 is TGCAGCGTTGAAGGACTAGCGGGATCCTACGAGCAGTACTTC.

The chain is built from TRBV19 and TRBJ2-2; possibly TRBD1 or TRBD2 for D (5 bases each). CDR1 is LNHDA and CDR2 is SQIVND in the germline V gene (reference sequence). The CDR3 is 15 amino acids. V lost 9 bases and J 9 bases, leaving 23 bases between the germline ends. The DNA for the CDR3 is TGTGCCAGCACCGCCGGGGCAGGGAGCCCCAGGGAGCTGTTTTTT. Amino acids: CASTAGAGSPRELFF.

This chain uses TRBV7-2 with TRBJ1-1, with a weak D call TRBD1 (6 bases). V was shortened by 5 bases and J by 4 bases, with 11 bases between the two germline ends. This CDR3 region has 13 residues. Looked up from germline, CDR1 is SGHTA and CDR2 is FQGNSA. In DNA, the CDR3 is TGTGCCAGCAGCCTAGGGACATCCACTGAAGCTTTCTTT. Its translation is CASSLGTSTEAFF.

Here the CDR3 reads CASSLVRRGPVGNEQFF. The CDR3 coding sequence is TGTGCCAGCAGCTTGGTAAGGCGGGGGCCCGTAGGGAATGAGCAGTTCTTC. The rearrangement uses TRBV5-8 and TRBJ2-1; D perhaps matches TRBD2 (7 bases). Trimming removed 0 bases at V and 7 bases at J, with 20 bases between. This CDR3 has 17 amino acids. Germline V gives CDR1 SGHTS, CDR2 YDEGEE.

This chain joins TRBV28 and TRBJ1-2, with 8 bases aligning to TRBD1. The CDR3 loop spans 15 amino acids. V lost 4 bases and J lost 3; bases outside the gene matches: 7. CDR1 MDHEN and CDR2 SYDVKM come from the germline V gene. The CDR3 here is CASSSPLQGDYGYTF. In nucleotides, the CDR3 is TGTGCCAGCAGTTCCCCATTACAGGGGGACTATGGCTACACCTTC.

The V call is TRBV6-1, the J call TRBJ2-7; TRBD1 agrees at 7 bases. Germline V CDR1 and CDR2: MNHNS, SASEGT. This CDR3 contains 14 residues. Unmatched junction bases numbered 13, after V lost 7 bases and J lost 7 bases. Here the CDR3 DNA reads TGTGCCAGCACTGAGACAGGGCTGGGTCTAGAGCAGTACTTC. The encoded protein is CASTETGLGLEQYF.

V is TRBV18 and J is TRBJ1-2; 7 bases are shared with TRBD1. V shed 6 bases, J shed 4 bases, and the junction held 11 bases outside the gene matches. Germline values: CDR1 KGHSH, CDR2 LQKENI. The CDR3 consists of 15 residues. The CDR3: CASSPGTDSLYGYTF. The CDR3 nucleotides read TGTGCCAGCTCCCCCGGGACAGACTCCCTCTATGGCTACACCTTC.

V gene TRBV4-1 combines with J gene TRBJ1-1, with a tentative D call TRBD1 (5 bases). The CDR3 is 11 amino acids. Germline loops: CDR1 MGHRA, CDR2 YSYEKL. Trimming left V 5 bases short and J 8 bases short, with 9 bases between. The CDR3 sequence is CASSSGGEAFF. The DNA for the CDR3 is TGCGCCAGCAGCTCGGGGGGAGAAGCTTTCTTT.

This chain uses TRBV2 with TRBJ2-7, with TRBD2 matching over 9 bases. CDR1 and CDR2 (germline): SNHLY, FYNNEI. Trimming took 5 bases from V and 2 from J; bases not matched to a gene: 7. This CDR3 is built from 15 residues. CDR3 region: CASSLSGGPTYEQYF. The CDR3 DNA sequence: TGTGCCAGCAGTCTTAGCGGGGGCCCTACCTACGAGCAGTACTTC.

This clone was seen only a few times. This rearrangement joins TRBV9 to TRBJ2-7, with 12 bases that match TRBD2. V lost 4 bases, J lost 4 bases, and 6 bases stayed unmatched. The germline V gene encodes CDR1 SGDLS and CDR2 YYNGEE. This CDR3 has 15 amino acids. CDR3 amino acids: CASSSSTSGGYEQYF. The CDR3 DNA reads as TGTGCCAGCAGCTCCTCGACTAGCGGGGGTTACGAGCAGTACTTC.

This sequence joins TRBV13 and TRBJ1-2, with D maybe TRBD1 (5 bases). The CDR3 has 16 amino acids. From germline, CDR1 is PRHDT and CDR2 FYEKMQ (reference sequence). The V end was cut by 4 bases, the J end by 0 bases, with 15 bases between. The CDR3 sequence: CASSSGPGGTNYGYTF. CDR3 nucleotides: TGTGCCAGCAGCTCAGGTCCCGGGGGAACTAACTATGGCTACACCTTC.

V gene TRBV5-8 combines with J gene TRBJ1-2; no firm D call. Per germline, CDR1 SGHTS and CDR2 YDEGEE. V dropped 3 bases and J dropped 3 bases, with 6 bases sitting between them. The CDR3 is 12 amino acids. CDR3 bases: TGTGCCAGCAGCTGGGGAGACTATGGCTACACCTTC. Protein product: CASSWGDYGYTF. Together with reference TRBV5-8 and TRBJ1-2, the CDR3 gives the full variable domain: EAGVTQSPTHLIKTRGQQATLRCSPISGHTSVYWYQQALGLGLQFLLWYDEGEERNRGNFPPRFSGRQFPNYSSELNVNALELEDSALYLCASSWGDYGYTFGSGTRLTVV.

This chain joins TRBV4-1 and TRBJ1-6; TRBD1 aligns across 7 bases. The germline V gene has CDR1 MGHRA and CDR2 YSYEKL. The CDR3 spans 14 residues. J lost 11 bases, V lost 3 bases, and 7 bases had no gene match. This CDR3 reads CASSQKPTGPPLHF. CDR3 sequence (DNA): TGCGCCAGCAGCCAGAAACCGACAGGGCCACCCCTCCACTTT.

The gene calls are TRBV19 and TRBJ2-5; TRBD1 might be the D (6 bases). V shed 5 bases and J shed 3 bases, with 22 bases lying between them. The CDR3 totals 17 residues. CDR1 is LNHDA, CDR2 SQIVND, per germline (reference sequence). The DNA of the CDR3 is TGTGCCAGTAGTTCGTACCCCGGGACACATCCCGAAGAGACCCAGTACTTC. It translates to CASSSYPGTHPEETQYF.

The chain employs TRBV5-6 and TRBJ2-7; D not resolved. There are 11 residues in the CDR3. Between the trimmed V and J ends, which lost 2 bases and 5 bases, there was a span of 5 bases. Germline-derived CDR1 and CDR2 are SGHDT and YYEEEE. As DNA, the CDR3 is TGTGCCAGCAGCTTCGCAAACGAGCAGTACTTC. This encodes CASSFANEQYF.

The chain links TRBV29-1 to TRBJ2-1; 11 bases are a match to TRBD2. Germline trimming cut 3 bases from V and 4 bases from J; bases unmatched to any gene: 5. Germline CDR1 reads SQVTM; CDR2 reads ANQGSEA. This CDR3 is built from 15 residues. The DNA of the CDR3 is TGCAGCGTTGATAGGGGGACTAGCGGTTACAATGAGCAGTTCTTC. Residues: CSVDRGTSGYNEQFF.

V is TRBV15 and J is TRBJ1-6; 7 bases match TRBD1. Germline-derived CDR1 and CDR2 are LNHNV and YYDKDF (reference sequence). This CDR3 region has 18 residues. Trimming removed 1 base from V and 8 bases from J; junction bases left unmatched: 14. This chain's CDR3 is CATSRVPLRTGIDSPLHF. The DNA of the CDR3 is TGTGCCACCAGCAGAGTCCCTTTAAGGACAGGCATAGATTCACCCCTCCACTTT. Drawing the rest from reference TRBV15 and TRBJ1-6, the complete variable domain is DAMVIQNPRYQVTQFGKPVTLSCSQTLNHNVMYWYQQKSSQAPKLLFHYYDKDFNNEADTPDNFQSRRPNTSFCFLDIRSPGLGDTAMYLCATSRVPLRTGIDSPLHFGNGTRLTVT.

This chain connects TRBV19 to TRBJ2-7; D remains ambiguous. The CDR3 has 12 amino acids. Per the germline V gene, CDR1 is LNHDA and CDR2 is SQIVND (reference sequence). V was shortened by 5 bases and J by 0 bases, with 5 bases between the two germline ends. This CDR3 is CASSWGSYEQYF. CDR3 coding DNA: TGTGCCAGTAGTTGGGGCTCCTACGAGCAGTACTTC.

Written as DNA, the CDR3 is TGTGCCAGTAGTATAGGGAGGGCCTACAATGAGCAGTTCTTC. It yields the protein CASSIGRAYNEQFF. V and J are TRBV19 and TRBJ2-1; possibly TRBD2 for D (6 bases). The CDR3 covers 14 residues. The germline V gene has CDR1 LNHDA and CDR2 SQIVND (reference sequence). The V gene lost 1 base and the J gene lost 2 bases, with 6 bases spanning the gap.

In this sample, this clone turned up once. The rearrangement uses TRBV7-2 and TRBJ2-1; D is unclear. The CDR3 has 15 residues. V lost 7 bases and J 2 bases, leaving 15 bases between the germline ends. CDR1 and CDR2 from the germline V gene are SGHTA and FQGNSA. The CDR3 region has the DNA TGTGCCAGCACCCCGTCCGGTAATCCCTACAATGAGCAGTTCTTC. Protein sequence: CASTPSGNPYNEQFF.

The chain combines TRBV12-5 with TRBJ2-7; TRBD1 matches 9 bases. Losses at the gene ends were 7 bases for V and 3 bases for J; bases not matched to a gene: 7. This CDR3 has 14 residues. Germline values: CDR1 LGHNT, CDR2 FRNRAP. CDR3 sequence reads: CASAPGDRDYEQYF. The DNA of the CDR3 is TGTGCTAGTGCCCCTGGGGACAGGGACTACGAGCAGTACTTC. The whole variable domain, remainder taken from reference TRBV12-5 and TRBJ2-7, is DARVTQTPRHKVTEMGQEVTMRCQPILGHNTVFWYRQTMMQGLELLAYFRNRAPLDDSGMPKDRFSAEMPDATLATLKIQPSEPRDSAVYFCASAPGDRDYEQYFGPGTRLTVT.

This clone was seen a single time. V usage is TRBV9 and J usage is TRBJ2-1, with 10 bases lining up with TRBD2. CDR3 size: 14 residues. Germline V gene data show CDR1 as SGDLS and CDR2 as YYNGEE. V shed 3 bases, J shed 6 bases, and the junction held 3 bases outside the gene matches. The chain's CDR3 is CASSALAGPNEQFF. DNA for the CDR3: TGTGCCAGCAGCGCACTAGCGGGACCCAATGAGCAGTTCTTC.